These T cell receptor beta chains were read from a single sample in a study of shared clonotypes between healthy human individuals. TCRdb's table, derived via immunoSEQ multiplex PCR, lists solely in-frame clones and lacks some. The data contain a few million clones, around 95% of them singletons. The sample comprised naive CD4+ T cells sorted from blood. Receptors were obtained from a young man in good health. Both conserved end residues are part of each CDR3. Each record gives: J gene, V gene, CDR3 length, clone size, D gene, CDR3 DNA, CDR3 protein. A D gene is named only where the DNA matches it firmly. For some rows the clone size is stated as once, few or many, or as a class when expanded; others skip it.

j_call: TRBJ2-5
v_call: TRBV5-1
cdr3_length: 16
clone_size: NA
d_call: TRBD2
cdr3_nt: TGCGCCAGCAGCTCCCCGCACGGCGGGGGTCAAGAGACCCAGTACTTC
cdr3_aa: CASSSPHGGGQETQYF

j_call: TRBJ1-4
v_call: TRBV25-1
cdr3_length: 13
clone_size: NA
d_call: NA
cdr3_nt: TGTGCCAGCAGAGCCGACAGAACTGAAAAACTGTTTTTT
cdr3_aa: CASRADRTEKLFF

j_call: TRBJ2-2
v_call: TRBV30
cdr3_length: 13
clone_size: NA
d_call: NA
cdr3_nt: TGTGCCTGGAGTGAGGATAAGCCCGGGGAGCTGTTTTTT
cdr3_aa: CAWSEDKPGELFF

j_call: TRBJ2-7
v_call: TRBV9
cdr3_length: 13
clone_size: NA
d_call: NA
cdr3_nt: TGTGCCAGCAGCGTAGGTCAAGACTACGAGCAGTACTTC
cdr3_aa: CASSVGQDYEQYF

j_call: TRBJ1-6
v_call: TRBV5-4
cdr3_length: 18
clone_size: once
d_call: NA
cdr3_nt: TGTGCCAGCAGCTTGTATTCGGGCTTAGACACGGCCAAGGGGCCCCTCCACTTT
cdr3_aa: CASSLYSGLDTAKGPLHF

j_call: TRBJ2-5
v_call: TRBV5-4
cdr3_length: 14
clone_size: NA
d_call: TRBD1
cdr3_nt: TGTGCCAGCAGCGGACGACAGGGGAAGGAGACCCAGTACTTC
cdr3_aa: CASSGRQGKETQYF

j_call: TRBJ1-2
v_call: TRBV6-1
cdr3_length: 14
clone_size: NA
d_call: NA
cdr3_nt: TGTGCCAGCAGTGAAAGTGGTGACAGTTATGGCTACACCTTC
cdr3_aa: CASSESGDSYGYTF

j_call: TRBJ2-7
v_call: TRBV5-4
cdr3_length: 13
clone_size: NA
d_call: NA
cdr3_nt: TGTGCCAGCAGCTTGGTCAGGGCGGGCGAGCAGTACTTC
cdr3_aa: CASSLVRAGEQYF

j_call: TRBJ2-7
v_call: TRBV10-2
cdr3_length: 16
clone_size: NA
d_call: NA
cdr3_nt: TGCGCCAGCAGTGAGTTTCTGACTTGGACCTACTTCGAGCAGTACTTC
cdr3_aa: CASSEFLTWTYFEQYF

j_call: TRBJ1-2
v_call: TRBV28
cdr3_length: 11
clone_size: NA
d_call: NA
cdr3_nt: TGTGCCAGCAGTTCAAGCTATGGCTACACCTTC
cdr3_aa: CASSSSYGYTF

j_call: TRBJ2-7
v_call: TRBV12-5
cdr3_length: 18
clone_size: once
d_call: TRBD2
cdr3_nt: TGTGCTAGTGGTTTGGTCTGGGGAATGACTAGCGGGGCCTACGAGCAGTACTTC
cdr3_aa: CASGLVWGMTSGAYEQYF

j_call: TRBJ1-4
v_call: TRBV30
cdr3_length: 12
clone_size: NA
d_call: NA
cdr3_nt: TGTGCCTGGAGTTCCCCAAATGAAAAACTGTTTTTT
cdr3_aa: CAWSSPNEKLFF

j_call: TRBJ2-5
v_call: TRBV4-3
cdr3_length: 17
clone_size: NA
d_call: TRBD2
cdr3_nt: TGCGCCAGCAGCCAACACAAGACTAGCGGGAGTGAGGAGACCCAGTACTTC
cdr3_aa: CASSQHKTSGSEETQYF

j_call: TRBJ1-2
v_call: TRBV6-5
cdr3_length: 14
clone_size: NA
d_call: NA
cdr3_nt: TGTGCCAGCAGTCAAACGACACCTAACTATGGCTACACCTTC
cdr3_aa: CASSQTTPNYGYTF

j_call: TRBJ2-7
v_call: TRBV4-1
cdr3_length: 14
clone_size: once
d_call: NA
cdr3_nt: TGCGCCAGCAGCCAGATACTTCTCCGGGACGAGCAGTACTTC
cdr3_aa: CASSQILLRDEQYF

j_call: TRBJ2-7
v_call: TRBV5-1
cdr3_length: 17
clone_size: NA
d_call: TRBD2
cdr3_nt: TGCGCCAGCAGCTTGGCTAGCGGGGGGGCGGTTTCCTACGAGCAGTACTTC
cdr3_aa: CASSLASGGAVSYEQYF

j_call: TRBJ1-2
v_call: TRBV30
cdr3_length: 14
clone_size: NA
d_call: NA
cdr3_nt: TGTGCCTGGAGCCCCGGGCTCCTAGAACGAGGCTACACCTTC
cdr3_aa: CAWSPGLLERGYTF

j_call: TRBJ2-5
v_call: TRBV28
cdr3_length: 14
clone_size: NA
d_call: NA
cdr3_nt: TGTGCCAGCAGTCCTGCGTGGGGTAAAGAGACCCAGTACTTC
cdr3_aa: CASSPAWGKETQYF

j_call: TRBJ2-3
v_call: TRBV10-3
cdr3_length: 14
clone_size: NA
d_call: TRBD2
cdr3_nt: TGTGCCATCAGTGAGGGCGGGGGGCGTGATACGCAGTATTTT
cdr3_aa: CAISEGGGRDTQYF

j_call: TRBJ2-3
v_call: TRBV5-1
cdr3_length: 14
clone_size: NA
d_call: NA
cdr3_nt: TGCGCCAGCAGCACCGCCGGGGTCACAGATACGCAGTATTTT
cdr3_aa: CASSTAGVTDTQYF

j_call: TRBJ2-7
v_call: TRBV6-5
cdr3_length: 13
clone_size: NA
d_call: NA
cdr3_nt: TGTGCCAGCACCCGCGGACGCACCTACGAGCAGTACTTC
cdr3_aa: CASTRGRTYEQYF

j_call: TRBJ2-3
v_call: TRBV6-1
cdr3_length: 13
clone_size: NA
d_call: NA
cdr3_nt: TGTGCCAGCAGTTTCGGCTCCACAGATACGCAGTATTTT
cdr3_aa: CASSFGSTDTQYF

j_call: TRBJ2-2
v_call: TRBV4-1
cdr3_length: 15
clone_size: NA
d_call: NA
cdr3_nt: TGCGCCAGCAGCCAAGATTCGGGAAACACCGGGGAGCTGTTTTTT
cdr3_aa: CASSQDSGNTGELFF

j_call: TRBJ1-6
v_call: TRBV28
cdr3_length: 15
clone_size: NA
d_call: TRBD1
cdr3_nt: TGTGCCAGCACCAGGGGGGCGACTAGGGATTCACCCCTCCACTTT
cdr3_aa: CASTRGATRDSPLHF

j_call: TRBJ2-7
v_call: TRBV6-5
cdr3_length: 13
clone_size: NA
d_call: TRBD2
cdr3_nt: TGTGCCAGCAGTTACCTGACTAGCAACGAGCAGTACTTC
cdr3_aa: CASSYLTSNEQYF